This entry lists 32 T cell receptor beta chains sequenced from one sample in a study of PD-1 blockade in mismatch repair-deficient tumors. Profiled with immunoSEQ multiplex PCR; TCRdb holds only in-frame clones, not every one. The sample includes some 49,000 clones, around three quarters of them seen just once. Sequencing was performed on PBMCs, taken before pembrolizumab treatment. The receptor source for this set is an adult with mismatch repair-deficient cancer.

The chain uses TRBV5-1 and TRBJ2-7; tentatively, D is TRBD1 (5 bases). In germline, CDR1 is SGHRS, CDR2 YFSETQ. Between the trimmed V and J ends, which lost 0 bases and 1 base, there was a span of 8 bases. The CDR3 spans 14 residues. Here the CDR3 reads CASSLGQLSYEQYF. The CDR3 DNA is TGCGCCAGCAGCTTGGGACAGCTTTCCTACGAGCAGTACTTC. Full variable domain (remainder filled in from reference TRBV5-1 and TRBJ2-7): KAGVTQTPRYLIKTRGQQVTLSCSPISGHRSVSWYQQTPGQGLQFLFEYFSETQRNKGNFPGRFSGRQFSNSRSEMNVSTLELGDSALYLCASSLGQLSYEQYFGPGTRLTVT.

The chain combines TRBV18 with TRBJ1-4; no definite D call. Trimming took off 1 base at V and 7 bases at J, with 16 bases between the two ends. Germline V lookup: CDR1 KGHSH, CDR2 LQKENI. This CDR3 comprises 16 residues. CDR3 protein: CASSPLGGNVAEKLFF. The CDR3, as DNA: TGTGCCAGCTCACCACTCGGAGGGAATGTTGCTGAAAAACTGTTTTTT.

This chain uses TRBV10-3 with TRBJ2-3; D might be TRBD2 (5 bases). Between the trimmed V and J ends, which lost 8 bases and 0 bases, there was a span of 18 bases. The CDR3 has 16 residues. CDR1 is ENHRY, CDR2 SYGVKD, per germline. The CDR3 loop reads CAIGALGTSSTDTQYF. Written as DNA, the CDR3 is TGTGCCATCGGCGCACTAGGTACCTCTAGCACAGATACGCAGTATTTT.

The V and J genes are TRBV5-5 and TRBJ2-2; TRBD1 agrees at 9 bases. CDR3 length: 15 residues. CDR1 is SGHKS, CDR2 YYEKEE, per germline (reference sequence). V was clipped by 4 bases and J by 0 bases; unmatched bases: 1. The CDR3 region has the DNA TGTGCCAGCAGCGGGACAGGGTCGAACACCGGGGAGCTGTTTTTT. As protein: CASSGTGSNTGELFF.

This chain uses TRBV7-6 with TRBJ1-2; tentative D call: TRBD1 (5 bases). V was clipped by 4 bases and J by 5 bases, with 11 bases between them. This CDR3 has 13 amino acids. Germline CDR1 and CDR2: SGHVS and FNYEAQ. CDR3 coding DNA: TGTGCCAGCAGCTACAAAGACAGTTATGGCTACACCTTC. Its translation: CASSYKDSYGYTF.

This sequence joins TRBV9 and TRBJ2-6; 9 positions agree with TRBD2. The V and J ends lost 4 bases and 2 bases, in that order; junction bases with no gene match: 10. The CDR3 runs 18 residues. Germline V CDR1 and CDR2: SGDLS, YYNGEE. CDR3 amino acids: CASSPSPRGRAGANVLTF. The CDR3 DNA sequence: TGTGCCAGCAGCCCTTCCCCTCGCGGGAGGGCTGGGGCCAACGTCCTGACTTTC.

The rearrangement joins TRBV5-1 to TRBJ2-3; D might be TRBD2 (5 bases). Between the trimmed V and J ends, which lost 0 bases and 4 bases, there was a span of 9 bases. The CDR3 has 14 amino acids. In germline, CDR1 is SGHRS, CDR2 YFSETQ. This chain's CDR3 is CASSLEGRPDTQYF. The CDR3 region has the DNA TGCGCCAGCAGCTTGGAAGGGAGACCAGATACGCAGTATTTT.

This chain uses TRBV6-4 with TRBJ1-2; D is uncertain. The germline V gene encodes CDR1 MRHNA and CDR2 SNTAGT. The CDR3 runs to 14 residues. Trimming took off 0 bases at V and 3 bases at J, with 8 bases between the two ends. The CDR3 sequence is CASSDSYRDYGYTF. The CDR3 bases are TGTGCCAGCAGTGACTCGTACAGAGACTATGGCTACACCTTC.

Points on this clone: Other DNA sequences in this sample translate to the same CDR3. The V gene is TRBV27, the J gene TRBJ2-7, with D possibly being TRBD1 or TRBD2 (5 bases each). CDR3 size: 15 residues. Germline CDR1 MNHEY, CDR2 SMNVEV (reference sequence). V was trimmed by 5 bases and J by 0 bases, leaving 14 bases between them. CDR3 bases: TGTGCCAGCAGTCAACGACGGGACGGCTCCTACGAGCAGTACTTC. Protein product: CASSQRRDGSYEQYF.

The V gene is TRBV19, the J gene TRBJ1-2, with 8 positions matching TRBD1. This CDR3 is 17 amino acids long. The J segment lost 4 bases and the V segment lost 0 bases, leaving 10 bases of the junction unmatched. Germline CDR1 is LNHDA and CDR2 is SQIVND (reference sequence). The CDR3 DNA reads TGTGCCAGTAGTATAGATCGGACAGGGCGGCTAGGCTATGGCTACACCTTC. Translated, it gives CASSIDRTGRLGYGYTF.

The chain recombines TRBV19 with TRBJ1-4; D might be TRBD1 (6 bases). Deletions cut 5 bases from V and 4 bases from J, with 11 bases between. Germline loops: CDR1 LNHDA, CDR2 SQIVND (reference sequence). The CDR3 spans 14 residues. The CDR3 region has the DNA TGTGCCAGTAGTGTACAGGGAAGTAATGAAAAACTGTTTTTT. Protein product: CASSVQGSNEKLFF.

V usage is TRBV18 and J usage is TRBJ1-3, with 8 bases matching TRBD1. This CDR3 comprises 17 residues. Trimming at V came to 3 bases and at J to 0 bases, leaving 7 bases not matched to a gene. The V gene's germline CDR1 is KGHSH and CDR2 LQKENI. The CDR3 protein is CASSPGTGSTSGNTIYF. The CDR3 DNA follows: TGTGCCAGCTCACCGGGGACAGGCTCGACCTCTGGAAACACCATATATTTT.

This chain links TRBV19 with TRBJ1-1, with D unclear. Germline lookup yields CDR1 LNHDA and CDR2 SQIVND (reference sequence). V was cut by 4 bases and J by 5 bases, with 17 bases left in between. The CDR3 extends over 15 amino acids. The CDR3 loop reads CASSTSFGEGTEAFF. CDR3 sequence (DNA): TGTGCCAGTAGTACCAGTTTCGGGGAGGGTACTGAAGCTTTCTTT. The complete variable domain, with remaining parts taken from reference TRBV19 and TRBJ1-1, reads DGGITQSPKYLFRKEGQNVTLSCEQNLNHDAMYWYRQDPGQGLRLIYYSQIVNDFQKGDIAEGYSVSREKKESFPLTVTSAQKNPTAFYLCASSTSFGEGTEAFFGQGTRLTVV.

The chain carries TRBV19 and TRBJ2-7, with D unclear. From germline, CDR1 is LNHDA and CDR2 SQIVND (reference sequence). Trimming removed 0 bases from V and 4 bases from J, with 7 bases in between. This CDR3 comprises 13 residues. CDR3 sequence reads: CASSIDPRYEQYF. The CDR3 region has the DNA TGTGCCAGTAGTATAGATCCGAGGTACGAGCAGTACTTC.

The genes are TRBV27 and TRBJ2-1; 12 bases agree with TRBD2. The germline gives CDR1 MNHEY, CDR2 SMNVEV (reference sequence). The length of the CDR3 is 15 residues. J lost 8 bases, V lost 3 bases, and 5 bases had no gene match. This CDR3 reads CASSLSSGRAYEQFF. CDR3 nucleotides: TGTGCCAGCAGTTTGTCTAGCGGGAGGGCCTATGAGCAGTTCTTC.

The chain has TRBV9 and TRBJ2-3; the D is unclear. Between the trimmed V and J ends, which lost 4 bases and 0 bases, there was a span of 18 bases. Germline CDR1 is SGDLS and CDR2 is YYNGEE. The CDR3 loop spans 17 amino acids. CDR3 residues: CASSLNPLDSSTDTQYF. Written as DNA, the CDR3 is TGTGCCAGCAGCCTGAACCCCCTAGATTCTAGCACAGATACGCAGTATTTT.

Relative to its sample, this clone is medium-sized. The chain uses TRBV27 and TRBJ1-1; D ambiguous. Between the trimmed V and J ends, which lost 4 bases and 10 bases, there was a span of 7 bases. The CDR3 runs 10 residues. CDR1 and CDR2 from the germline V gene are MNHEY and SMNVEV (reference sequence). The CDR3 loop is CASSSRRAFF. The CDR3 DNA follows: TGTGCCAGCAGTTCCAGGAGAGCTTTCTTT.

V usage is TRBV14 and J usage is TRBJ2-7; D is perhaps TRBD2 (5 bases). V gave up 1 base and J gave up 6 bases, with 7 bases separating them. Germline V CDR1 and CDR2: SGHDN, FVKESK. The CDR3 has 12 residues. The CDR3 loop reads CASSQAGFEQYF. Written as DNA, the CDR3 is TGTGCCAGCAGCCAAGCGGGGTTCGAGCAGTACTTC.

CDR3 DNA sequence: TGTGCCAGCAGCCCTGGAGCCGGACTCTACGAGCAGTACTTC. Residues: CASSPGAGLYEQYF. The J gene is TRBJ2-7, the V gene TRBV27, with a tentative D call TRBD2 (5 bases). The CDR3 is 14 amino acids. V gave up 6 bases and J gave up 3 bases, with 15 bases separating them. Looked up from germline, CDR1 is MNHEY and CDR2 is SMNVEV (reference sequence).

In this sample, this clone turned up once. The gene calls are TRBV4-2 and TRBJ2-1; D is possibly TRBD2 (6 bases). Germline V lookup: CDR1 LGHNA, CDR2 YNFKEQ. The CDR3 has 16 residues. Trimming took 0 bases from V and 5 from J, leaving 14 bases between them. The CDR3, as DNA: TGTGCCAGCAGCCAAGATAGGAGGGAGTTGGACAATGAGCAGTTCTTC. Its translation is CASSQDRRELDNEQFF.

The chain links TRBV7-8 to TRBJ2-7, with D possibly being TRBD1 or TRBD2 (5 bases each). Trimming pared 5 bases from V and 1 base from J, leaving 15 bases between. The CDR3 has 15 amino acids. CDR1 SGHVS and CDR2 FQNEAQ come from the germline V gene. CDR3 sequence (DNA): TGTGCCAGCAGCCTAGAGGGGCTGGGGTCCTACGAGCAGTACTTC. It encodes CASSLEGLGSYEQYF.

This chain uses TRBV11-1 with TRBJ2-1, with 7 bases identical to TRBD1. Per germline, CDR1 SGHAT and CDR2 FQDESV (reference sequence). The CDR3 has 16 residues. With 3 bases clipped from V and 2 bases from J, the junction kept 7 bases outside the gene matches. CDR3 loop: CASSFYVGQTYNEQFF. The CDR3 bases are TGTGCCAGCAGCTTTTACGTGGGACAGACCTACAATGAGCAGTTCTTC. Full variable domain (rest looked up from reference TRBV11-1 and TRBJ2-1): EAEVAQSPRYKITEKSQAVAFWCDPISGHATLYWYRQILGQGPELLVQFQDESVVDDSQLPKDRFSAERLKGVDSTLKIQPAELGDSAMYLCASSFYVGQTYNEQFFGPGTRLTVL.

This clone was seen once. The rearrangement links TRBV25-1 to TRBJ2-5; D is ambiguous. The CDR3 loop spans 13 amino acids. V dropped 4 bases and J dropped 0 bases, with 6 bases sitting between them. Germline V gene sequence: CDR1 MGHDK, CDR2 SYGVNS. The CDR3 spells CASSGSYQETQYF. The CDR3 DNA reads as TGTGCCAGCAGTGGCAGTTACCAAGAGACCCAGTACTTC.

The chain is built from TRBV6-5 and TRBJ2-1; unclear D gene. The CDR3 runs to 15 residues. The V end lost 2 bases, the J end lost 4 bases, and 12 bases lay between the germline ends. In germline, CDR1 is MNHEY, CDR2 SVGAGI. In DNA, the CDR3 is TGTGCCAGCAGTTACGGGGAACCCCCTTACAATGAGCAGTTCTTC. Its translation: CASSYGEPPYNEQFF.

The chain employs TRBV5-4 and TRBJ2-1; TRBD2 might be the D (5 bases). CDR3 size: 15 residues. Germline V gives CDR1 SGHNT, CDR2 YYREEE (reference sequence). V was trimmed by 4 bases and J by 7 bases, leaving 18 bases between them. The CDR3 loop reads CASSPVVVGENEQFF. Here the CDR3 DNA reads TGTGCCAGCAGCCCCGTGGTAGTGGGAGAGAATGAGCAGTTCTTC.

Sample share makes this clone medium-sized. This chain links TRBV4-1 with TRBJ1-1; weak D call: TRBD1 (5 bases). The CDR3 contains 12 residues. V lost 0 bases and J lost 10, with 9 bases in between. Germline CDR1 and CDR2: MGHRA and YSYEKL. CDR3 sequence (DNA): TGCGCCAGCAGCCAAGACGCAGGGTTAGCTTTCTTT. Translated, it gives CASSQDAGLAFF.

CDR3 amino acids: CASSERSSYNEQFF. For the CDR3, the DNA is TGTGCCAGCAGTGAAAGGAGCTCCTACAATGAGCAGTTCTTC. The V call is TRBV6-1, the J call TRBJ2-1; no clear D gene. Trimming cost V 2 bases and J 0 bases, with 5 bases left between them. The CDR3 runs 14 residues. Germline CDR1 and CDR2: MNHNS and SASEGT.

The chain recombines TRBV7-6 with TRBJ1-1; D is unclear. Trimming shortened V by 1 base and J by 6 bases, and 18 bases separated the two germline ends. CDR3 length: 16 residues. The germline gives CDR1 SGHVS, CDR2 FNYEAQ. CDR3 nucleotide sequence: TGTGCCAGCAGCTTAGGGCCCCGAGGACCGACGCCTGAAGCTTTCTTT. This translates into CASSLGPRGPTPEAFF. The full variable domain, its missing parts supplied by reference TRBV7-6 and TRBJ1-1, is GAGVSQSPRYKVTKRGQDVALRCDPISGHVSLYWYRQALGQGPEFLTYFNYEAQQDKSGLPNDRFSAERPEGSISTLTIQRTEQRDSAMYRCASSLGPRGPTPEAFFGQGTRLTVV.

J is TRBJ1-4 and V is TRBV7-9; D perhaps matches TRBD1 (6 bases). The CDR3 loop spans 15 amino acids. The germline V and J ends were trimmed by 5 bases and 4 bases, with 14 bases remaining between them. Germline CDR1 SEHNR, CDR2 FQNEAQ (reference sequence). DNA of the CDR3: TGTGCCAGCAGCCTAGGGACAATGAATAATGAAAAACTGTTTTTT. It yields the protein CASSLGTMNNEKLFF.

The J gene is TRBJ1-3, the V gene TRBV5-6; TRBD1 might be the D (5 bases). Germline V gene sequence: CDR1 SGHDT, CDR2 YYEEEE. The CDR3 contains 16 residues. V gave up 0 bases and J gave up 9 bases, with 19 bases separating them. The CDR3: CASSLESARVSGTIYF. The CDR3 bases are TGTGCCAGCAGCTTGGAATCAGCCAGGGTTTCCGGCACCATATATTTT. The full variable domain, in which reference TRBV5-6 and TRBJ1-3 provide the parts outside the CDR3, is DAGVTQSPTHLIKTRGQQVTLRCSPKSGHDTVSWYQQALGQGPQFIFQYYEEEERQRGNFPDRFSGHQFPNYSSELNVNALLLGDSALYLCASSLESARVSGTIYFGEGSWLTVV.

The chain uses TRBV5-1 and TRBJ2-5, with D possibly matching TRBD2 (5 bases). CDR3 length: 17 amino acids. CDR1 is SGHRS, CDR2 YFSETQ, per germline. The V end was cut by 4 bases, the J end by 3 bases, with 22 bases between. The CDR3 loop is CASSPIATSQTEETQYF. Here the CDR3 DNA reads TGCGCCAGCAGCCCGATAGCGACGTCCCAAACCGAAGAGACCCAGTACTTC.

This rearrangement joins TRBV5-3 to TRBJ1-2, with D uncertain. TRBV5-3 carries the ORF label, with uncertain function. V was shortened by 1 base and J by 5 bases, with 9 bases between the two germline ends. CDR3 size: 13 residues. The CDR3 nucleotides are TGTGCCAGAAGCTTGTGGGGATGTTATGGCTACACCTTC. Protein product: CARSLWGCYGYTF.